One and the same sample provided the 7 T cell receptor beta chains below, sequenced in a study of T cell responses to AZD1222 COVID-19 vaccine. Measured with immunoSEQ multiplex PCR; TCRdb has only the in-frame clones, and not every one. The profile covers 100,000 to 150,000 clones, with roughly nine tenths appearing a single time and 3% taken by the ten largest. The sequencing used peripheral blood, collected 28 days after the second AZD1222 dose. Source of these receptors: an adult who received the AZD1222 COVID-19 vaccine.

This clone has a single count. The gene calls are TRBV7-8 and TRBJ1-3; D remains ambiguous. The CDR3 sequence is 13 residues long. V was trimmed by 5 bases and J by 6 bases, leaving 11 bases between them. Germline assignment: CDR1 SGHVS and CDR2 FQNEAQ. The CDR3 coding sequence is TGTGCCAGCAGCCGAAGGGTGGAAAACACCATATATTTT. Translated, it gives CASSRRVENTIYF.

V and J are TRBV6-4 and TRBJ2-1; the D is unclear. CDR1 is MRHNA, CDR2 SNTAGT, per germline. This CDR3 is 13 amino acids long. Deletions cut 3 bases from V and 5 bases from J, with 8 bases between. The CDR3 DNA reads TGTGCCAGCAGTGAACGAAGCGACAATGAGCAGTTCTTC. It is translated as CASSERSDNEQFF.

The chain links TRBV7-9 to TRBJ2-2; D is unclear. The CDR3 runs 17 residues. V lost 0 bases and J lost 4, with 15 bases in between. Germline V gene sequence: CDR1 SEHNR, CDR2 FQNEAQ (reference sequence). The CDR3, as DNA: TGTGCCAGCAGCTTAGCGAAGGGATGGGCTGGCACCGGGGAGCTGTTTTTT. Protein sequence: CASSLAKGWAGTGELFF.

This clone was recorded only once. The chain has TRBV10-3 and TRBJ1-3; D gene ambiguous. Trimming stripped 3 bases from V and 4 bases from J, with 4 bases between. Germline-derived CDR1 and CDR2 are ENHRY and SYGVKD. The CDR3 covers 12 residues. CDR3 coding DNA: TGTGCCATCAGTGATTGGGGAAACACCATATATTTT. Translation: CAISDWGNTIYF.

The V gene is TRBV28, the J gene TRBJ1-5, with D possibly TRBD1 on 5 matching bases. Germline CDR1 MDHEN, CDR2 SYDVKM. V was pared by 3 bases and J by 15 bases, with 12 bases between. The CDR3 has 11 amino acids. In DNA, the CDR3 is TGTGCCAGCAGTTTTCTGGGGGAAATGCATTTT. It yields the protein CASSFLGEMHF.

The chain couples TRBV19 to TRBJ2-2; possible D gene TRBD1, 6 bases. The CDR3 has 18 amino acids. The germline CDR1 and CDR2 sequences are LNHDA and SQIVND (reference sequence). The V gene lost 4 bases and the J gene lost 0 bases, with 18 bases spanning the gap. The CDR3: CASSTRLIQGSNTGELFF. The CDR3 nucleotides are TGTGCCAGTAGTACAAGACTCATACAGGGCTCGAACACCGGGGAGCTGTTTTTT.

The rearrangement links TRBV5-1 to TRBJ2-7; D uncertain. Germline loops: CDR1 SGHRS, CDR2 YFSETQ. Trimming took off 4 bases at V and 1 base at J, with 12 bases between the two ends. The CDR3 consists of 14 residues. The CDR3 sequence: CASSVYLGSYEQYF. The CDR3 DNA reads TGCGCCAGCAGCGTTTATCTGGGATCCTACGAGCAGTACTTC.